Below, 25 T cell receptor beta chains from the same sample are listed, as sequenced in a study of spatial heterogeneity in lung cancer. Study-wide findings and caveats: How many expanded intratumoral alpha and beta TCRs were present tracked the tumor mutation count, which was a count of nonsynonymous mutations.

Their recognized antigens are unknown. TCRdb processed the 5' RACE reads anew with MiXCR; each CDR3 protein has one entry. The repertoire consists of about 740 distinct CDR3 sequences, with about 40% occurring once and the leading ten covering around a quarter. Specified time point: sample taken at primary tumor resection. The sample consisted of lung tumor tissue, taken at surgery. Source of these receptors: a male donor with early-stage non-small cell lung cancer.

This clonotype is medium-sized in the sample. This beta chain was picked up by a library intended for alpha chains and is off target, so its count carries little meaning. The CDR3 reads CAILAGEDNEQFF. The CDR3 DNA sequence: TGTGCCATTCTAGCGGGAGAGGACAATGAGCAGTTCTTC. The V call is TRBV10-3, the J call TRBJ2-1, with 10 bases identical to TRBD2. Trimming cost V 9 bases and J 5 bases; bases outside gene matches: 4. The CDR3 runs to 13 residues. Germline V CDR1 and CDR2: ENHRY, SYGVKD.

This clonotype was recorded once. For a library built for alpha chains, this beta chain is a stray read; little rests on its size. The CDR3 protein is CASRKAGSPYEQYF. The DNA for the CDR3 is TGTGCCAGCAGAAAAGCGGGGAGCCCGTACGAGCAGTACTTC. V is TRBV12-3 or TRBV12-4 and J is TRBJ2-7, with 7 bases that match TRBD2. The V and J ends lost 6 bases and 4 bases, in that order; junction bases with no gene match: 9. This CDR3 contains 14 residues.

On this clonotype itself: This beta chain is a stray sequence in a library constructed for alpha chains; its clone size is not meaningful. This chain uses TRBV18 with TRBJ2-1, with TRBD2 identical over 10 bases. This CDR3 is built from 14 residues. Germline V gene sequence: CDR1 KGHSH, CDR2 LQKENI. In nucleotides, the CDR3 is TGTACCACCAAAGGCCTAGCGGGGGACAATGAGCAGTTCTTC. The encoded protein is CTTKGLAGDNEQFF.

This clonotype was counted a few times. This beta chain represents an off-target read in a library built for alpha chains; its size is of limited meaning. The CDR3 protein is CSARVSGTTNTGELFF. The CDR3 region has the DNA TGCAGTGCTAGAGTTAGCGGGACGACGAACACCGGGGAGCTGTTTTTT. The V gene is TRBV20-1, the J gene TRBJ2-2; 8 bases map to TRBD2. CDR3 length: 16 residues. With 1 base clipped from V and 0 bases from J, the junction kept 4 bases outside the gene matches. The germline gives CDR1 DFQATT, CDR2 SNEGSKA (reference sequence).

This clonotype showed up just a few times. This beta chain came through as a stray read in a library set up for alpha chains, and its size says little. This rearrangement joins TRBV3-1 to TRBJ2-3; 10 bases are shared with TRBD2. Germline lookup yields CDR1 LGHDT and CDR2 YNNKEL (reference sequence). The trim removed 1 base at V and 6 bases at J, leaving 25 bases unmatched. The CDR3 has 22 amino acids. The CDR3 sequence is CASSQGFILSRGSSGSKDTQYF. CDR3 nucleotide sequence: TGTGCCAGCAGCCAAGGATTTATACTATCACGCGGTTCTAGCGGGAGTAAGGATACGCAGTATTTT.

On this clonotype itself: Because this beta chain is a stray read in a library intended to capture alpha chains, its abundance should not be given much weight. The genes are TRBV13 and TRBJ1-4; 10 bases line up with TRBD1. CDR1 and CDR2 from the germline V gene are PRHDT and FYEKMQ (reference sequence). Trimming took 5 bases from V and 0 from J; bases not matched to a gene: 15. The CDR3 consists of 20 residues. Written as DNA, the CDR3 is TGTGCCAGCAGCCGTAAGGGACAGGGGATTTTGTTGGCAACTAATGAAAAACTGTTTTTT. Translating gives CASSRKGQGILLATNEKLFF.

Concerning this clonotype itself: This beta chain was picked up by a library intended for alpha chains and is off target, so its count carries little meaning. The chain recombines TRBV10-3 with TRBJ2-3; tentative D call: TRBD2 (5 bases). V was shortened by 5 bases and J by 8 bases, with 11 bases between the two germline ends. The CDR3 covers 12 residues. Germline V gene sequence: CDR1 ENHRY, CDR2 SYGVKD. The CDR3 sequence is CAISSLGGTQYF. CDR3 coding DNA: TGTGCCATCAGTTCCCTCGGAGGTACGCAGTATTTT.

Within the sample, this clonotype is large. With the library built for alpha chains, this beta chain is off target and its frequency is not meaningful. The chain is built from TRBV11-1 and TRBJ2-7; TRBD2 agrees at 9 bases. CDR1 SGHAT and CDR2 FQDESV come from the germline V gene (reference sequence). CDR3 length: 14 amino acids. After removal of 2 bases from V and 7 bases from J, the junction contained 6 bases not matched to a gene. This CDR3 reads CASSLRASGTEQYF. CDR3 coding DNA: TGTGCCAGCAGCTTACGGGCTAGCGGGACTGAGCAGTACTTC.

This clonotype appeared a single time. Since it is a stray read in a library aimed at alpha chains, this beta chain has a size that is not meaningful. The V gene is TRBV28, the J gene TRBJ2-7, with 9 bases lining up with TRBD2. In germline, CDR1 is MDHEN, CDR2 SYDVKM. V lost 6 bases, J lost 3 bases, and 6 bases stayed unmatched. CDR3 size: 14 residues. The CDR3 DNA sequence: TGTGCCAGCAGCCCGCTAGCGGGGCACTACGAGCAGTACTTC. This gives the protein CASSPLAGHYEQYF.

This clonotype is a singleton in its sample. Found in a library prepared for alpha chains, this beta chain is an off-target read, and its abundance has little meaning. The rearrangement links TRBV28 to TRBJ2-1; TRBD1 might be the D (6 bases). V lost 6 bases and J lost 9, with 24 bases in between. Germline V lookup: CDR1 MDHEN, CDR2 SYDVKM. The CDR3 loop spans 16 amino acids. The CDR3 DNA is TGTGCCAGCAGCCGAGACCGAGGCACAGGGCAGGGTGAGCAGTTCTTC. Its translation: CASSRDRGTGQGEQFF.

By share of the sample, this clonotype is medium-sized (0.01 to 0.1%). This beta chain came through as a stray read in a library set up for alpha chains, and its size says little. The CDR3 DNA follows: TGCAGCGTTGCTAACCGGGAACCCTACGAGCAGTACTTC. It codes for CSVANREPYEQYF. The gene calls are TRBV29-1 and TRBJ2-7; possibly TRBD2 for D (5 bases). The CDR3 runs 13 residues. In germline, CDR1 is SQVTM, CDR2 ANQGSEA. V was clipped by 4 bases and J by 2 bases, with 12 bases between them.

In its sample, this clonotype is medium-sized. The library was built for alpha chains, so this beta chain is an off-target read and its size means little. The chain employs TRBV6-5 and TRBJ2-3; TRBD1 or TRBD2 may be the D gene (5 bases each). Germline CDR1 is MNHEY and CDR2 is SVGAGI. The CDR3 spans 14 residues. Trimming pared 2 bases from V and 6 bases from J, leaving 12 bases between. As DNA, the CDR3 is TGTGCCAGCAGTTACCGCGAGGGGCGGGATACGCAGTATTTT. This encodes CASSYREGRDTQYF.

This clonotype was detected a few times. This beta chain is off target for a library built for alpha chains, so its abundance means little. V and J are TRBV20-1 and TRBJ1-4; D may be TRBD1 (5 bases). CDR3 length: 14 residues. V was trimmed by 6 bases and J by 8 bases, leaving 19 bases between them. CDR1 DFQATT and CDR2 SNEGSKA come from the germline V gene (reference sequence). The CDR3, as DNA: TGCAGTGCGGGCAAGGGACCCATGAGGGAAAAACTGTTTTTT. It yields the protein CSAGKGPMREKLFF.

By share, this clonotype counts as large (0.1 to 1%). This beta chain is an unintended read in a library built for alpha chains; its size means little. The chain links TRBV7-3 to TRBJ2-2; 10 bases match TRBD2. V shed 2 bases and J 7 bases; nucleotides not matched to a gene: 13. The CDR3 is 18 amino acids. Germline V gives CDR1 SGHTA, CDR2 FQGTGA. In nucleotides, the CDR3 is TGTGCCAGCAGCTTAGAGGCTAGCGGGAGAGCTTCGTTCGGGGAGCTGTTTTTT. The encoded protein is CASSLEASGRASFGELFF.

As for this clonotype: This beta chain is a stray sequence in a library constructed for alpha chains; its clone size is not meaningful. The rearrangement links TRBV5-1 to TRBJ2-1; 9 bases map to TRBD2. This CDR3 has 15 residues. Germline V lookup: CDR1 SGHRS, CDR2 YFSETQ. The V segment lost 4 bases and the J segment 5 bases; nucleotides outside the gene matches: 7. CDR3 nucleotide sequence: TGCGCCAGCAGCCCCGGGACTAGCAGAGACAATGAGCAGTTCTTC. Translating gives CASSPGTSRDNEQFF.

Judged by abundance, this clonotype is medium-sized. Because the library targeted alpha chains, this beta chain is an off-target read whose size means little. This chain links TRBV7-3 with TRBJ1-5; no firm D call. The CDR3 runs to 13 residues. In germline, CDR1 is SGHTA, CDR2 FQGTGA. Trimming stripped 3 bases from V and 3 bases from J, with 6 bases between. The CDR3 protein is CASSFGDNQPQHF. Written as DNA, the CDR3 is TGTGCCAGCAGCTTTGGGGACAATCAGCCCCAGCATTTT.

About this clonotype itself: With the library built for alpha chains, this beta chain is off target and its frequency is not meaningful. The genes are TRBV7-9 and TRBJ2-5; D remains unclear. The germline V gene has CDR1 SEHNR and CDR2 FQNEAQ (reference sequence). This CDR3 region has 10 residues. V gave up 7 bases and J gave up 5 bases, with 5 bases separating them. The CDR3 coding sequence is TGTGCCAGCATCCCGGAGACCCAGTACTTC. Its translation: CASIPETQYF.

A note on this clonotype: The library was designed around alpha chains, so this beta chain is a stray read whose abundance carries little weight. V is TRBV18 and J is TRBJ1-2; possible D gene TRBD1, 6 bases. This CDR3 has 13 amino acids. CDR1 is KGHSH, CDR2 LQKENI, per germline. V was pared by 3 bases and J by 6 bases, with 11 bases between. The CDR3 reads CASSPDRRDGYTF. The CDR3 nucleotides read TGTGCCAGCTCACCGGACAGAAGAGATGGCTACACCTTC.

Judged by abundance, this clonotype is large. This beta chain is a stray sequence in a library constructed for alpha chains; its clone size is not meaningful. This chain joins TRBV12-3 or TRBV12-4 and TRBJ2-5; 9 bases are shared with TRBD2. CDR3 length: 15 amino acids. Trimming cost V 2 bases and J 7 bases; bases outside gene matches: 8. The CDR3 nucleotides are TGTGCCAGCAGTTTAAACCCCGGGACTAGCAGGACCCAGTACTTC. Its translation: CASSLNPGTSRTQYF.

Remarks on this clonotype: Because this beta chain is a stray read in a library intended to capture alpha chains, its abundance should not be given much weight. The chain employs TRBV20-1 and TRBJ2-7, with a weak D call TRBD1 (6 bases). V shed 0 bases and J shed 0 bases, with 12 bases lying between them. The length of the CDR3 is 15 residues. CDR1 and CDR2 (germline): DFQATT, SNEGSKA (reference sequence). CDR3 residues: CSARDIRDNSYEQYF. As DNA, the CDR3 is TGCAGTGCTAGAGATATCCGGGACAACTCCTACGAGCAGTACTTC.

A word on this clonotype: This beta chain is an off-target read within a library intended for alpha chains, so its frequency means little. V usage is TRBV7-2 and J usage is TRBJ2-1; TRBD2 matches 8 bases. The germline V gene has CDR1 SGHTA and CDR2 FQGNSA. There are 16 residues in the CDR3. J gave up 3 bases and V 3 bases, and 7 bases lay outside the gene matches. CDR3 nucleotide sequence: TGTGCCAGCAGCTTTAGCGGGAATCCACTCTACAATGAGCAGTTCTTC. Translated, it gives CASSFSGNPLYNEQFF.

Remarks on this clonotype: This beta chain represents an off-target read in a library built for alpha chains; its size is of limited meaning. The chain recombines TRBV29-1 with TRBJ2-3; D may be TRBD1 (5 bases). Trimming took off 7 bases at V and 7 bases at J, with 12 bases between the two ends. The CDR3 totals 11 residues. The germline CDR1 and CDR2 sequences are SQVTM and ANQGSEA. CDR3 protein: CSGVDSYTQYF. CDR3 DNA: TGCAGCGGGGTTGACAGTTATACGCAGTATTTT.

Worth noting for this clonotype: Being off target in a library aimed at alpha chains, this beta chain has a size of little meaning. The chain employs TRBV7-8 and TRBJ1-5; D not resolved. This CDR3 has 13 amino acids. The V gene lost 6 bases and the J gene lost 0 bases, with 6 bases spanning the gap. The germline V gene has CDR1 SGHVS and CDR2 FQNEAQ. The DNA for the CDR3 is TGTGCCAGCAGTGTAAATAGCAATCAGCCCCAGCATTTT. Translating gives CASSVNSNQPQHF.

In its sample, this clonotype is large. This beta chain is an off-target read within a library intended for alpha chains, so its frequency means little. The J gene is TRBJ2-2, the V gene TRBV2, with 10 bases lining up with TRBD1. Losses at the gene ends were 5 bases for V and 6 bases for J; bases not matched to a gene: 9. CDR1 is SNHLY, CDR2 FYNNEI, per germline. The length of the CDR3 is 16 residues. The CDR3 loop is CASSYTTGTGAGELFF. The CDR3 DNA reads TGTGCCAGCAGTTACACCACCGGGACAGGGGCCGGGGAGCTGTTTTTT.

Details on this clonotype: This beta chain is a stray sequence in a library constructed for alpha chains; its clone size is not meaningful. The J gene is TRBJ2-5, the V gene TRBV11-1, with 14 bases lining up with TRBD2. The CDR3 extends over 16 amino acids. CDR1 is SGHAT and CDR2 is FQDESV in the germline V gene (reference sequence). The trim removed 5 bases at V and 6 bases at J, leaving 8 bases unmatched. CDR3 region: CASSVTGTSGSKTQYF. The CDR3 nucleotides read TGTGCCAGCAGCGTAACCGGGACTAGCGGGAGTAAGACCCAGTACTTC.